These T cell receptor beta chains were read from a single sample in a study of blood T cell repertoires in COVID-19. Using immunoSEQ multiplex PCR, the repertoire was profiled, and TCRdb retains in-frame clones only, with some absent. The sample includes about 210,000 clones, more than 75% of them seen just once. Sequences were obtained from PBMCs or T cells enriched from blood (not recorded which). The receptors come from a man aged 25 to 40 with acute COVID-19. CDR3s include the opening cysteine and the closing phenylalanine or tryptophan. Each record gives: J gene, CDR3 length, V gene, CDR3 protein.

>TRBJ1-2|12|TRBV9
CASSATGHGYTF
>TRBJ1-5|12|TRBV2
CASSAWDSPKHF
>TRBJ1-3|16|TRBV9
CASSVDQGVGGNTIYF
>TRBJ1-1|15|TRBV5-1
CASSVNLQGNTEAFF
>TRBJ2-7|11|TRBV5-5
CASIRDYEQYF
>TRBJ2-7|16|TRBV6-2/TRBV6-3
CASSYKPGTPSYEQYF
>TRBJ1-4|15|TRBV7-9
CASSLEAGGSEKLFF
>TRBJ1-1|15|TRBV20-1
CSASRWRQGHTEAFF
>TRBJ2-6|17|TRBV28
CASSPWTDSDGANVLTF
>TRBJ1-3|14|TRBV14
CASSLTGGENTIYF
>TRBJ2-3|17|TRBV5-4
CASSWDWGGGASDTQYF
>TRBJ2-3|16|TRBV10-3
CAISDTGTGVADTQYF
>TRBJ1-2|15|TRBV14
CASSQAGDSNYGYTF
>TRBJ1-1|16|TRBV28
CASSWSTQGAYTEAFF
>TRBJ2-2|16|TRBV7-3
CASSLIRGGPAGELFF
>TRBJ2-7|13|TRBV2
CASSAGQLYEQYF
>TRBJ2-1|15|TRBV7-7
CASSLGTSGGGEQFF
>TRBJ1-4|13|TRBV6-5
CAISGTPNEKLFF
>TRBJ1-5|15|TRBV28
CASSLRPWRNQPQHF
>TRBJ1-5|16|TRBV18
CASSEVQGAVNQPQHF
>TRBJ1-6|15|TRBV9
CASSSLDRANSPLHF
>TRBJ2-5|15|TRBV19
CASSILAGVAETQYF
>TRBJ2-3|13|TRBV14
CASSQQNADTQYF
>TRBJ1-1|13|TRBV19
CASSWGRNTEAFF
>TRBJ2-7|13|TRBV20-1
CSASPGTGNEQYF
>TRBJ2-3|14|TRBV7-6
CASSPGRISDTQYF
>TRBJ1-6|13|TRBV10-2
CASSDRGNSPLHF
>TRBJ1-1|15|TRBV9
CASSVSPEGVTEAFF
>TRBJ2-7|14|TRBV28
CASSFTGASYEQYF
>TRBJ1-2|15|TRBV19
CASSIADRLYYGYTF